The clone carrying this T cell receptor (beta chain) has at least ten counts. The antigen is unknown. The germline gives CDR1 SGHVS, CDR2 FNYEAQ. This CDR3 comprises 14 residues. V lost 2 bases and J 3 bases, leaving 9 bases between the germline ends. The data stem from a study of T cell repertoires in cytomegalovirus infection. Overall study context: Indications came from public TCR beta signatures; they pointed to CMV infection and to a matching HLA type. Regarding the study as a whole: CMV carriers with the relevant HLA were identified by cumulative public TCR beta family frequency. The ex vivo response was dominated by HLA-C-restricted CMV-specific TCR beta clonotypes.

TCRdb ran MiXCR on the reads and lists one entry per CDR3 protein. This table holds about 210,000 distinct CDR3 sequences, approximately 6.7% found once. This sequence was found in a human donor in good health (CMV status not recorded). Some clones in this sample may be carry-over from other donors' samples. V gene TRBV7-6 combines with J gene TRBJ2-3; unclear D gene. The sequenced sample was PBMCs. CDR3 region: CASSLLIPTDTQYF. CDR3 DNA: TGTGCCAGCAGCTTACTTATTCCGACAGATACGCAGTATTTT.